This T cell receptor beta chain was observed in a study of molecular identifiers for immune sequencing clone quantification. Between roughly 19,000 and 1,100,000 sorted cells, with 10%, 30% or 50% RNA, yielded naive CD8 libraries. CD8+CD4-CCR7+CD45RA+ sorting gave the naive CD8 T cells. TCRdb reprocessed the PCR reads via MiXCR and lists one record per CDR3 protein. The table lists some 590,000 distinct CDR3 sequences, around 25% of them singletons. Findings and caveats of the study: Underestimated sizes of highly expanded clones could result from identical TCR molecules that share a barcode.

The CDR3 is 13 amino acids. In germline, CDR1 is MDHEN, CDR2 SYDVKM. V was shortened by 5 bases and J by 6 bases, with 11 bases between the two germline ends. Ten or more counts support this clonotype. Its antigen remains unidentified. The receptor's source is a human donor in good health. Some libraries in this study had Jurkat cell RNA spiked in. This chain connects TRBV28 to TRBJ1-5, with no clear D. The sequenced sample was naive CD8+ T cells from blood, with Jurkat cell RNA spiked in. This sample's subset: FACS-sorted CD8+CD4-CCR7+CD45RA+ naive T cells. CDR3 DNA: TGTGCCAGCAGTGACGTAGTGGGTCAGCCCCAGCATTTT. The encoded protein is CASSDVVGQPQHF.